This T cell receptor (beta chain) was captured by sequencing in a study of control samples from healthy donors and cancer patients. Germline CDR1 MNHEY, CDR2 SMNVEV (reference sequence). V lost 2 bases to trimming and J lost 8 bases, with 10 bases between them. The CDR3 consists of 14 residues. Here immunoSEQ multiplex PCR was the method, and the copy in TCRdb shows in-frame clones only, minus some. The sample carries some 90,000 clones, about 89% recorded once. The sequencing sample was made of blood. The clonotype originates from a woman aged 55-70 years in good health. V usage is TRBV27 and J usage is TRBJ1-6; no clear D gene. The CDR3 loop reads CASSLKGPYSPLHF. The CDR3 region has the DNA TGTGCCAGCAGTTTAAAGGGTCCCTATTCACCCCTCCACTTT.